The rows below give T cell receptor beta chains drawn from one sample of a study of shared clonotypes between healthy human individuals. The assay was immunoSEQ multiplex PCR, and TCRdb's table has in-frame clones only and misses some. The sample shows some 580,000 clones, about 98% of them seen only once. Sequenced sample: naive CD8+ T cells sorted from blood. These receptor sequences come from a man younger than 45 in good health. Both conserved end residues are trimmed from each CDR3. Clone size is given for some rows only: seen once, a few or many times, or a class if the clone is expanded.

cdr3_aa v_call clone_size
ASSLSSVRRQQY TRBV27 .
ASSTRQPEPPYNEQF TRBV19 once
ASSLGRIAYEQY TRBV7-8 once
ASSLWAGTAPYEQY TRBV7-2 .
ASSPPAEREIGELF TRBV18 once
ASGPDAAGNTIY TRBV7-8 .
ASSWTLAGAITDTQY TRBV11-2 .
ASSQSGTGTYEQY TRBV4-1 .
ASGQQETDTQY TRBV21-1 .
ASSPRRGEQF TRBV7-9 .
ASSDNQPQH TRBV6-1 once
ASSRIARDRGNYEQY TRBV7-2 .
AISVGGGELF TRBV10-3 .
SIEEDPGGGEQY TRBV29-1 .
SHRRVLVEAF TRBV29-1 .
LQDTQY TRBV7-3 .